This TCR beta chain was captured in a study of cytomegalovirus exposure and HLA in healthy donors. Amplification used 60 Vbeta primers and 13 Jbeta primers. Using immunoSEQ multiplex PCR, the repertoire was profiled, and TCRdb retains in-frame clones only, with some absent. The sample table sets out approximately 110,000 clones. At sampling all donors were nominally healthy, likely with unrecorded immune exposures. The CDR3 spans 15 residues. CDR1 and CDR2 from the germline V gene are SGHRS and YFSETQ. As concerns this clone: Antigen unknown.

Study observations and caveats: Accounts indicate the classifier identified cytomegalovirus status with strong specificity and sensitivity. Researchers reported in a later analysis that a missense DCLRE1C variant was tied to TCR beta V- and J-gene trimming.

The chain uses TRBV5-1 and TRBJ2-5, with TRBD2 matching 8 bases. Near its end, the DNA agrees better with TRBJ2-7, so the J call may be wrong. Material for sequencing was PBMCs. The TCR sequence derives from a man aged 40-49 years in good health and CMV-seronegative. The CDR3 loop is CASSLMSGGPYEQYF. The CDR3 bases are TGCGCCAGCAGCTTGATGTCGGGAGGGCCCTACGAGCAGTACTTC.